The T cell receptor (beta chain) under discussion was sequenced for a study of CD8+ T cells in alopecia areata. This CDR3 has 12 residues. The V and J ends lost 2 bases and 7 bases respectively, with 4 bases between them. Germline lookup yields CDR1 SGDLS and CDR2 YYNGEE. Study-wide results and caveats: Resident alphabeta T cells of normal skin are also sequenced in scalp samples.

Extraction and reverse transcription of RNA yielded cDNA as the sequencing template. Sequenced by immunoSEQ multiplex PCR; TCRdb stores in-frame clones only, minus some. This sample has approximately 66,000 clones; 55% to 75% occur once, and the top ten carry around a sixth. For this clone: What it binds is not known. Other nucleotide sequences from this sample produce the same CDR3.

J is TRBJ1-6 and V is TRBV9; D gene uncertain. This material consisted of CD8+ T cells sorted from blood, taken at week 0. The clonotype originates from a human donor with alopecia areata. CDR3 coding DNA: TGTGCCAGCAGCGTGGGGAATTCACCCCTCCACTTT. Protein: CASSVGNSPLHF.